The clone carrying this TCR beta chain was seen only once. Antigen unknown. Other DNA variants within this sample encode the same CDR3. With 60 Vbeta and 13 Jbeta primers, the PCR was carried out. Sequencing was performed with immunoSEQ multiplex PCR; in TCRdb, only in-frame clones are kept and a portion is missing. The data contain some 150,000 clones, 80% to 90% of them singletons. Between the trimmed V and J ends, which lost 0 bases and 7 bases, there was a span of 8 bases. Per the germline V gene, CDR1 is SGDLS and CDR2 is YYNGEE. The CDR3 sequence is 13 residues long. These data belong to a study of cytomegalovirus exposure and HLA in healthy donors. Regarding the study as a whole: Previously analyzed data showed that most TCR beta V segments were productive at a frequency of about 90% or about 30%. More clonal expansion characterized HLA-associated TCR beta chains than equally common others in a later analysis.

The genes are TRBV9 and TRBJ1-3; D possibly corresponds to TRBD1 (5 bases). Sequenced sample: PBMCs. The clonotype comes from a woman between 45 and 65 years old in good health and CMV-seronegative. This CDR3 is CASSVDGGNTIYF. In DNA, the CDR3 is TGTGCCAGCAGCGTAGACGGGGGGAACACCATATATTTT.